The 7 T cell receptor beta chains in this list originate from one sample, sequenced in a study of vaccination effects on CD4 cells after COVID-19. CD4+ T cell isolation took place after approximately ten days of culture. The table came from immunoSEQ multiplex PCR; TCRdb's copy has only in-frame clones and leaves some out. The table has under 60,000 clones, approximately 65% seen once; the top ten hold roughly 5.1%. Their antigens remain unidentified. The sequencing used CD4+ T cells from PBMCs cultured without peptide, collected before COVID-19 vaccination. The receptor source for this set is a human donor who received a COVID-19 vaccine.

In its sample, this clone was seen a few times. The chain is built from TRBV12-1 and TRBJ2-1; whether TRBD2, the table's D call, matches the DNA was not checked. TRBV12-1 counts as a pseudogene. There are 15 residues in the CDR3. The CDR3 spells CASSGRWRGSNEQFF. The CDR3 coding sequence is TGTGCCAGCAGCGGAAGGTGGCGGGGATCCAATGAGCAGTTCTTC.

The chain recombines TRBV6-2 or TRBV6-3 with TRBJ2-5; 7 nucleotides align to TRBD1. This CDR3 spans 14 amino acids. After removal of 6 bases from V and 5 bases from J, the junction contained 9 bases not matched to a gene. Germline assignment: CDR1 MNHEY and CDR2 SVGEGT. CDR3 coding DNA: TGTGCCAGCAGCCCACAGGGGTCGGAGGAGACCCAGTACTTC. Its protein product is CASSPQGSEETQYF.

A few counts support this clone. The chain uses TRBV5-1 and TRBJ1-6, with D hard to call. This CDR3 is built from 14 residues. The V gene lost 0 bases and the J gene lost 10 bases, with 11 bases spanning the gap. Germline assignment: CDR1 SGHRS and CDR2 YFSETQ. The chain's CDR3 is CASSLAQLGSPLHF. CDR3 DNA sequence: TGCGCCAGCAGCTTGGCCCAGTTGGGCTCACCCCTCCACTTT.

The genes are TRBV3-1 (or the pseudogene TRBV3-2) and TRBJ1-3; D remains unclear. The CDR3 consists of 13 residues. CDR1 is LGHDT and CDR2 is YNNKEL in the germline V gene (reference sequence). The V and J ends lost 4 bases and 4 bases respectively, with 8 bases between them. For the CDR3, the DNA is TGTGCCAGCAGCCGGACGGAGGGAAACACCATATATTTT. It encodes CASSRTEGNTIYF.

V is TRBV18 and J is TRBJ1-2; 11 nucleotides align to TRBD1. J gave up 8 bases and V 4 bases, and 6 bases lay outside the gene matches. This CDR3 has 14 residues. From germline, CDR1 is KGHSH and CDR2 LQKENI. CDR3 nucleotide sequence: TGTGCCAGCTCACATGAGGGACAGGGGGAAGGCTACACCTTC. Its protein product is CASSHEGQGEGYTF.

J is TRBJ2-2 and V is TRBV7-3; D remains ambiguous. Germline V gene data show CDR1 as SGHTA and CDR2 as FQGTGA. V shed 5 bases and J shed 7 bases, with 11 bases lying between them. The CDR3 has 13 amino acids. The CDR3 nucleotides are TGTGCCAGCAGCCCCCGGTTGAACGGGGAGCTGTTTTTT. Residues: CASSPRLNGELFF.

The chain has TRBV6-5 and TRBJ1-3; D may be TRBD1 (6 bases). Germline CDR1 reads MNHEY; CDR2 reads SVGAGI. The CDR3 covers 13 residues. V was cut by 7 bases and J by 4 bases, with 11 bases left in between. The DNA for the CDR3 is TGTGCCAGCAACCCAGGGACAGGAAACACCATATATTTT. It translates to CASNPGTGNTIYF.